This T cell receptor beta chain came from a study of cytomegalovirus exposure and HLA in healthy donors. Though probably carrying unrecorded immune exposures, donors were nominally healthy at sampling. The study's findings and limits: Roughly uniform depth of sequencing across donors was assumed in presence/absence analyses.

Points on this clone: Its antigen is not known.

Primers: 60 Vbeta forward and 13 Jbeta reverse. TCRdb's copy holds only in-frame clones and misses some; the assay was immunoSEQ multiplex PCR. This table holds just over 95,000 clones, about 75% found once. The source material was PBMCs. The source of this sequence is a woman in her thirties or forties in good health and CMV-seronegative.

CDR3 in DNA: TGTGCCAGCAGCTTAGGACAGGGGGCATCCTACGAGCAGTACTTC. Protein: CASSLGQGASYEQYF. The V gene is TRBV5-4, the J gene TRBJ2-7; 11 bases align to TRBD1. Germline loops: CDR1 SGHNT, CDR2 YYREEE (reference sequence). The CDR3 has 15 amino acids. V trimming: 2 bases; J trimming: 1 base; junction bases outside the gene matches: 2.